These T cell receptor beta chains were read from a single sample in a study of shared clonotypes between healthy human individuals. Sequencing was performed with immunoSEQ multiplex PCR; in TCRdb, only in-frame clones are kept and a portion is missing. Seen here are roughly 2,500,000 clones, approximately 93% observed once, and the top ten hold 0.36%. Sequencing input: naive CD4+ T cells from PBMCs. These receptors all come from a man younger than 30 in good health. Some clones in this sample may be carry-over from other donors' samples. CDR3s include the opening cysteine and the closing phenylalanine or tryptophan. Each record gives: J gene, CDR3 length, clone size, V gene, D gene, CDR3 protein, CDR3 DNA. A D gene is named only where the DNA matches it firmly. Part of the rows lack a size; the others show once, few, many or a class for expanded clones.

J gene: TRBJ2-1
CDR3 length: 13
clone size: -
V gene: TRBV14
D gene: -
CDR3 protein: CASSPDPYNEQFF
CDR3 DNA: TGTGCCAGCAGCCCGGATCCCTACAATGAGCAGTTCTTC

J gene: TRBJ2-7
CDR3 length: 13
clone size: -
V gene: TRBV10-3
D gene: -
CDR3 protein: CAISDGLLPEQYF
CDR3 DNA: TGTGCCATCAGTGACGGCCTACTCCCCGAGCAGTACTTC

J gene: TRBJ2-7
CDR3 length: 12
clone size: -
V gene: TRBV28
D gene: -
CDR3 protein: CASRGSFYEQYF
CDR3 DNA: TGTGCCAGCAGGGGGTCATTCTACGAGCAGTACTTC

J gene: TRBJ1-2
CDR3 length: 14
clone size: -
V gene: TRBV5-1
D gene: -
CDR3 protein: CASSLGGLNYGYTF
CDR3 DNA: TGCGCCAGCAGCCTGGGGGGGCTGAACTATGGCTACACCTTC

J gene: TRBJ2-7
CDR3 length: 14
clone size: -
V gene: TRBV10-3
D gene: -
CDR3 protein: CAISEAVWSYEQYF
CDR3 DNA: TGTGCCATCAGTGAGGCGGTCTGGTCGTACGAGCAGTACTTC

J gene: TRBJ2-5
CDR3 length: 14
clone size: -
V gene: TRBV7-9
D gene: -
CDR3 protein: CASSFGAGVETQYF
CDR3 DNA: TGTGCCAGCAGCTTTGGGGCAGGGGTGGAGACCCAGTACTTC

J gene: TRBJ2-2
CDR3 length: 15
clone size: -
V gene: TRBV19
D gene: -
CDR3 protein: CASSRENANTGELFF
CDR3 DNA: TGTGCCAGTAGTCGAGAGAACGCGAACACCGGGGAGCTGTTTTTT

J gene: TRBJ2-1
CDR3 length: 10
clone size: -
V gene: TRBV29-1
D gene: -
CDR3 protein: CSVEGNVQFF
CDR3 DNA: TGCAGCGTTGAGGGGAACGTGCAGTTCTTC

J gene: TRBJ1-3
CDR3 length: 17
clone size: -
V gene: TRBV7-2
D gene: -
CDR3 protein: CASSLGGGRVYGNTIYF
CDR3 DNA: TGTGCCAGCAGCTTAGGAGGGGGGCGGGTATATGGAAACACCATATATTTT

J gene: TRBJ2-7
CDR3 length: 13
clone size: -
V gene: TRBV5-1
D gene: TRBD1
CDR3 protein: CASSLEAGGEQYF
CDR3 DNA: TGCGCCAGCAGCTTGGAGGCAGGGGGAGAACAGTACTTC

J gene: TRBJ2-7
CDR3 length: 13
clone size: -
V gene: TRBV7-2
D gene: -
CDR3 protein: CASLRAVTYEQYF
CDR3 DNA: TGTGCCAGCCTCAGAGCGGTAACCTACGAGCAGTACTTC

J gene: TRBJ1-2
CDR3 length: 14
clone size: -
V gene: TRBV10-3
D gene: TRBD1
CDR3 protein: CAIKVRDSAYGYTF
CDR3 DNA: TGTGCCATCAAGGTCCGGGACAGTGCCTATGGCTACACCTTC

J gene: TRBJ1-6
CDR3 length: 15
clone size: -
V gene: TRBV5-1
D gene: -
CDR3 protein: CASSPGRTDNSPLHF
CDR3 DNA: TGCGCCAGCAGCCCGGGGCGGACAGATAATTCACCCCTCCACTTT

J gene: TRBJ1-3
CDR3 length: 12
clone size: -
V gene: TRBV28
D gene: -
CDR3 protein: CASSVGGNTIYF
CDR3 DNA: TGTGCCAGCAGTGTGGGTGGAAACACCATATATTTT

J gene: TRBJ1-5
CDR3 length: 13
clone size: once
V gene: TRBV6-1
D gene: -
CDR3 protein: CASTGANGQPQHF
CDR3 DNA: TGTGCCAGCACGGGAGCGAACGGTCAGCCCCAGCATTTT